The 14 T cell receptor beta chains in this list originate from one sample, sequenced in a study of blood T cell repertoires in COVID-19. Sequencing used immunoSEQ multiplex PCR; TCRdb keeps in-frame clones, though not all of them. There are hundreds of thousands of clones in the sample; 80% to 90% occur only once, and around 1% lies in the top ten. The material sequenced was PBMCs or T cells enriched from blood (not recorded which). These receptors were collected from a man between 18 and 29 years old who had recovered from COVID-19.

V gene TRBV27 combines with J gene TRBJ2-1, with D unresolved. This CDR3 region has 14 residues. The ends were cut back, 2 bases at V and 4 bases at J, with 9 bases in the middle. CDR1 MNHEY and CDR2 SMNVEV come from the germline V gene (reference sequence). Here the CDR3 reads CASSLSRFYNEQFF. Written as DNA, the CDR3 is TGTGCCAGCAGTTTAAGTAGATTTTACAATGAGCAGTTCTTC.

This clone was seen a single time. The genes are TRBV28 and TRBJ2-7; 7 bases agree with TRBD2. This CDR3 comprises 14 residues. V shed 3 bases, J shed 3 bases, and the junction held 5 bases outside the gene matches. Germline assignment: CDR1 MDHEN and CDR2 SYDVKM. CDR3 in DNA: TGTGCCAGCAGTTTGCAGCGGGGTATCTACGAGCAGTACTTC. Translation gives CASSLQRGIYEQYF.

CDR3 loop: CASSSSLGGQVIYEQYF. The CDR3 nucleotides read TGTGCCAGCAGTTCCTCTTTGGGTGGGCAGGTGATCTACGAGCAGTACTTC. The chain carries TRBV28 and TRBJ2-7, with D unclear. CDR1 is MDHEN and CDR2 is SYDVKM in the germline V gene. V was clipped by 4 bases and J by 3 bases, with 22 bases between them. The CDR3 extends over 17 amino acids.

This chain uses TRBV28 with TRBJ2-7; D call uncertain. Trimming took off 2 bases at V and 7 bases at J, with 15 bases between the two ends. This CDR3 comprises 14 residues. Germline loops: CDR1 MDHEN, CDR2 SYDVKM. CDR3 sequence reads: CASSLGQASWEQYF. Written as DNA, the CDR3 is TGTGCCAGCAGTTTAGGGCAGGCAAGTTGGGAGCAGTACTTC. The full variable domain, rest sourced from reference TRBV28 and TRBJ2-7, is DVKVTQSSRYLVKRTGEKVFLECVQDMDHENMFWYRQDPGLGLRLIYFSYDVKMKEKGDIPEGYSVSREKKERFSLILESASTNQTSMYLCASSLGQASWEQYFGPGTRLTVT.

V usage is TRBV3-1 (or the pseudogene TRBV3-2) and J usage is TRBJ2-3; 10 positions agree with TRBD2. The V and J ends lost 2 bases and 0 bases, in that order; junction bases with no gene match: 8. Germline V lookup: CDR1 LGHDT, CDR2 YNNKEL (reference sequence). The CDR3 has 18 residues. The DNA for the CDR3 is TGTGCCAGCAGCCAACGGCTAGCGGGGGCCCTAAGCACAGATACGCAGTATTTT. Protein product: CASSQRLAGALSTDTQYF.

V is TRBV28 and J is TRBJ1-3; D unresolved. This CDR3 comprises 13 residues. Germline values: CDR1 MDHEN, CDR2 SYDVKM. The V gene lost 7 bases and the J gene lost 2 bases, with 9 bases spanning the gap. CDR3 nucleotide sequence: TGTGCCAGCATCGAGTCCGCTGGAAACACCATATATTTT. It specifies CASIESAGNTIYF. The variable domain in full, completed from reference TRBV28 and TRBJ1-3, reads DVKVTQSSRYLVKRTGEKVFLECVQDMDHENMFWYRQDPGLGLRLIYFSYDVKMKEKGDIPEGYSVSREKKERFSLILESASTNQTSMYLCASIESAGNTIYFGEGSWLTVV.

The CDR3 bases are TGTGCCAGCCAGGGGGGTACAGATACGCAGTATTTT. Translated: CASQGGTDTQYF. The chain links TRBV5-4 to TRBJ2-3; possibly TRBD1 for D (7 bases). The CDR3 extends over 12 amino acids. Per germline, CDR1 SGHNT and CDR2 YYREEE (reference sequence). V lost 7 bases, J lost 3 bases, and 9 bases lay in between.

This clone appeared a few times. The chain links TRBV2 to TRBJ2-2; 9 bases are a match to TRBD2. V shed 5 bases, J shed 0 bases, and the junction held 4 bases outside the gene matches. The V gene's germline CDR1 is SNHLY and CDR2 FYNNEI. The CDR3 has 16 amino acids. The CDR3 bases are TGTGCCAGCAGTTTGCGACTAGCGGCGAACACCGGGGAGCTGTTTTTT. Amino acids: CASSLRLAANTGELFF.

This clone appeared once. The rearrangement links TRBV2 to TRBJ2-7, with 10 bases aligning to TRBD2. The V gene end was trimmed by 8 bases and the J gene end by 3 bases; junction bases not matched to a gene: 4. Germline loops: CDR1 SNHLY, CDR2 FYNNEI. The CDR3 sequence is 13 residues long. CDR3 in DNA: TGTGCCAGCGAGCTAGCGGGGGACTACGAGCAGTACTTC. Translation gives CASELAGDYEQYF.

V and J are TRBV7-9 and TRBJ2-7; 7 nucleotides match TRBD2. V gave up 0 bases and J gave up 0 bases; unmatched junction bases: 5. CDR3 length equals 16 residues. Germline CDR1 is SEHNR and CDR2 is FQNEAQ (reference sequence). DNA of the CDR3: TGTGCCAGCAGCTTAGCGGTAGCGGGCCTCTCCTACGAGCAGTACTTC. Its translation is CASSLAVAGLSYEQYF.

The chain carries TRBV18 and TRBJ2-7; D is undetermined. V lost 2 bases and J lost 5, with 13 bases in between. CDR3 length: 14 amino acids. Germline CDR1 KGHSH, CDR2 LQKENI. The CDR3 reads CASSPSPGRNEQYF. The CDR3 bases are TGTGCCAGCTCACCATCCCCGGGTAGGAACGAGCAGTACTTC.

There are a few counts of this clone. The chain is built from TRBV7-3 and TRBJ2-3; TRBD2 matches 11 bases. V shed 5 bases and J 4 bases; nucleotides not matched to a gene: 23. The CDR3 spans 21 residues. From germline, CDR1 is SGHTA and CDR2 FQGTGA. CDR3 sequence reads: CASSRQGVAGGPGASADTQYF. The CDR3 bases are TGTGCCAGCAGCCGCCAGGGGGTAGCGGGGGGGCCTGGCGCCAGCGCAGATACGCAGTATTTT.

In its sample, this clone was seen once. CDR3 bases: TGTGCCAGCAGTGAAAACAGGGCGCCGACCCAGTACTTC. Protein product: CASSENRAPTQYF. This chain links TRBV2 with TRBJ2-5, with D possibly matching TRBD1 (6 bases). V gave up 2 bases and J gave up 7 bases, with 11 bases separating them. The CDR3 spans 13 residues. CDR1 and CDR2 (germline): SNHLY, FYNNEI.

CDR3 sequence: CASSPRTGGSRPTGELFF. The CDR3 DNA reads as TGTGCCAGCAGTCCCCGGACAGGGGGAAGCCGCCCCACCGGGGAGCTGTTTTTT. The chain uses TRBV27 and TRBJ2-2; 10 nucleotides match TRBD1. Germline V lookup: CDR1 MNHEY, CDR2 SMNVEV (reference sequence). The CDR3 consists of 18 residues. Trimming cost V 5 bases and J 4 bases; bases outside gene matches: 13.